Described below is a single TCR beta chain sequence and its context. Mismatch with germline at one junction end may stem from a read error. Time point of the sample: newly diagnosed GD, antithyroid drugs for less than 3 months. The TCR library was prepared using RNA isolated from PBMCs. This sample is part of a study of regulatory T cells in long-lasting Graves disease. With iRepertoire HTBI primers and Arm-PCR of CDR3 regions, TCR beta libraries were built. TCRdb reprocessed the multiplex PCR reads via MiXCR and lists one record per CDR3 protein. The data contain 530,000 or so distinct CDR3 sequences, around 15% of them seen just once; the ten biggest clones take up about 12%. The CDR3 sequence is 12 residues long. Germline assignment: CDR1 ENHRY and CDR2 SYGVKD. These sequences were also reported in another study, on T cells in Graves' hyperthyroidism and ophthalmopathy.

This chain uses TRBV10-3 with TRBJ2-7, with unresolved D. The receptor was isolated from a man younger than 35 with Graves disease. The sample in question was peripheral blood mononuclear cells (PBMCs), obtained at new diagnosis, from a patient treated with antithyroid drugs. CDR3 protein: CAISESMRDKGF. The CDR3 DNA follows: TGTGCCATCAGTGAGTCGATGCGCGACAAGGGCTTC.